The 27 T cell receptor beta chains below all came from one sample that was sequenced in a study of CD8+ T cells in alopecia areata listed by TCRdb under 2018. Receptors were amplified or captured by the immunoSEQ multiplex PCR assay. RNA was extracted from all samples and reverse transcribed into cDNA as template for TCR sequencing. The immuneACCESS repertoire file appears here via TCRdb, limited to in-frame rearrangements. These files lack a portion of the clones; in checked studies, under half of the deficit traces to unresolved V genes, and the cause of the others is not known. In all, the sample holds 25,000 to 35,000 clones, and 62% of those were seen once. Approximately 18% of the sample is in the top ten clones. Sample: NKG2D-high CD8+ T cells sorted from blood. What this sample's cell subset or site label stands for: sorted CD8+ NKG2D-high blood T cells. The origin of the receptors is a human donor with alopecia areata.

This clone was seen a handful of times. The same CDR3 is also encoded by other DNA sequences in this sample. The chain carries TRBV7-9 and TRBJ2-5; D gene ambiguous. CDR3 length: 11 amino acids. Deletions cut 1 base from V and 6 bases from J, with 3 bases between. Looked up from germline, CDR1 is SEHNR and CDR2 is FQNEAQ (reference sequence). CDR3 bases: TGTGCCAGCAGCTTAGGGCAGACCCAGTACTTC. Translation gives CASSLGQTQYF.

The chain combines TRBV6-4 with TRBJ2-2; D is undetermined. The CDR3 contains 15 residues. Trimming cost V 0 bases and J 4 bases, with 9 bases left between them. Germline V gene sequence: CDR1 MRHNA, CDR2 SNTAGT. The CDR3: CASSDSGLGTGELFF. As DNA, the CDR3 is TGTGCCAGCAGTGACTCAGGGTTGGGCACCGGGGAGCTGTTTTTT.

This clone came up a few times. The chain has TRBV28 and TRBJ1-1; 7 nucleotides align to TRBD1. V dropped 10 bases and J dropped 2; count of bases not matched to a gene: 10. CDR1 MDHEN and CDR2 SYDVKM come from the germline V gene. This CDR3 has 14 residues. The CDR3 DNA is TGTGCCACCGAACCGACAGGGATAAACACTGAAGCTTTCTTT. Residues: CATEPTGINTEAFF.

The table lists this clone with a few counts. The chain carries TRBV29-1 and TRBJ1-2; 12 bases match TRBD1. CDR3 length: 16 residues. V lost 7 bases and J lost 4; bases outside the gene matches: 13. CDR1 SQVTM and CDR2 ANQGSEA come from the germline V gene. CDR3 sequence (DNA): TGCAGCGCCAGAGGGACAGGGGGCCACCCGCCCTATGGCTACACCTTC. It encodes CSARGTGGHPPYGYTF.

CDR3 protein: CASSWDRGNQPQHF. As DNA, the CDR3 is TGTGCCAGCAGCTGGGACAGGGGTAATCAGCCCCAGCATTTT. The rearrangement links TRBV7-9 to TRBJ1-5, with 10 bases matching TRBD1. The V and J ends lost 4 bases and 4 bases, in that order; junction bases with no gene match: 1. The CDR3 runs 14 residues. Germline CDR1 SEHNR, CDR2 FQNEAQ (reference sequence).

This clone has more than one count but fewer than ten. This chain links TRBV29-1 with TRBJ2-1, with TRBD1 as a possible D gene (5 bases). Trimming took 1 base from V and 5 from J, leaving 12 bases between them. The CDR3 totals 14 residues. The germline V gene encodes CDR1 SQVTM and CDR2 ANQGSEA. CDR3 protein: CSVEVPGWHNEQFF. As DNA, the CDR3 is TGCAGCGTTGAAGTCCCAGGGTGGCACAATGAGCAGTTCTTC.

The V call is TRBV4-1, the J call TRBJ2-5, with 10 positions matching TRBD1. The trim removed 4 bases at V and 7 bases at J, leaving 6 bases unmatched. The CDR3 runs 14 residues. Per germline, CDR1 MGHRA and CDR2 YSYEKL. The DNA for the CDR3 is TGCGCCAGCAGCCTCGGGACAGGGGTCACGACCCAGTACTTC. Translated: CASSLGTGVTTQYF.

This clone was counted between two and nine times. CDR3 residues: CASSQDRRTQFF. The CDR3 DNA reads TGCGCCAGCAGCCAAGATCGACGGACGCAGTTCTTC. The V call is TRBV4-1, the J call TRBJ2-1; D is unresolved. Trimming removed 0 bases at V and 12 bases at J, with 9 bases between. CDR1 is MGHRA, CDR2 YSYEKL, per germline. There are 12 residues in the CDR3.

This clone was counted a few times. The chain employs TRBV2 and TRBJ1-1; no definite D call. V dropped 6 bases and J dropped 2 bases, with 10 bases sitting between them. Germline V gene lookup returns CDR1 SNHLY and CDR2 FYNNEI. The CDR3 has 13 residues. For the CDR3, the DNA is TGTGCCAGCAGGGAACCGGATAACACTGAAGCTTTCTTT. Residues: CASREPDNTEAFF.

CDR3 in DNA: TGTGCCAGCAGCTCAGAAGACTATGGTGAGCAGTTCTTC. Amino acid sequence: CASSSEDYGEQFF. The chain combines TRBV11-2 with TRBJ2-1, with a possible D match to TRBD2 (5 bases). Germline loops: CDR1 SGHAT, CDR2 FQNNGV. Trimming removed 4 bases from V and 9 bases from J, with 13 bases in between. The CDR3 totals 13 residues.

This clone was seen a handful of times. The chain uses TRBV4-1 and TRBJ2-1, with D possibly TRBD2 on 5 matching bases. Germline V lookup: CDR1 MGHRA, CDR2 YSYEKL. The CDR3 length is 13 residues. The germline V and J ends were trimmed by 0 bases and 7 bases, with 7 bases remaining between them. The CDR3 DNA is TGCGCCAGCAGCCAAGATCCGGGGAATGAGCAGTTCTTC. Protein sequence: CASSQDPGNEQFF.

The chain joins TRBV27 to TRBJ2-1; 12 bases fit TRBD2. This CDR3 spans 19 amino acids. After removal of 4 bases from V and 2 bases from J, the junction contained 12 bases not matched to a gene. Germline values: CDR1 MNHEY, CDR2 SMNVEV (reference sequence). The CDR3 DNA reads as TGTGCCAGCAGTTCTACGCGGACTAGCGGGGCCCTCACCTACAATGAGCAGTTCTTC. It translates to CASSSTRTSGALTYNEQFF.

The rearrangement links TRBV7-2 to TRBJ1-3; D is unclear. The CDR3 extends over 15 amino acids. Germline CDR1 SGHTA, CDR2 FQGNSA. The V end lost 5 bases, the J end lost 8 bases, and 19 bases lay between the germline ends. As DNA, the CDR3 is TGTGCCAGCAGCCCCCTCGAGGTCTACGAGGACACCATATATTTT. Translation: CASSPLEVYEDTIYF.

Only one count was recorded for this clone. The rearrangement joins TRBV5-6 to TRBJ1-2; the D gene is possibly TRBD1 (6 bases). Trimming removed 4 bases from V and 6 bases from J, with 25 bases in between. CDR3 size: 17 residues. The germline gives CDR1 SGHDT, CDR2 YYEEEE. The CDR3 nucleotides read TGTGCCAGCAGCACCGGACAGTGGGGCACGACGGCCCATGGCTACACCTTC. It encodes CASSTGQWGTTAHGYTF.

The chain recombines TRBV25-1 with TRBJ1-1; D may be TRBD1 (5 bases). The CDR3 runs to 13 residues. The germline gives CDR1 MGHDK, CDR2 SYGVNS. Trimming shortened V by 2 bases and J by 3 bases, and 7 bases separated the two germline ends. The CDR3 nucleotides read TGTGCCAGCAGTGAAGTGGGGGACACTGAAGCTTTCTTT. This sequence encodes CASSEVGDTEAFF.

V gene TRBV27 combines with J gene TRBJ2-1; no reliable D call. Trimming left V 6 bases short and J 8 bases short, with 11 bases between. The CDR3 is 12 amino acids. Germline loops: CDR1 MNHEY, CDR2 SMNVEV (reference sequence). The CDR3 coding sequence is TGTGCCAGCAGCTACAGTCCGGATGAGCAGTTCTTC. Its translation is CASSYSPDEQFF.

This clone has just a few counts. The chain couples TRBV10-3 to TRBJ2-7; TRBD1 is a possible D gene (5 bases). V was shortened by 1 base and J by 0 bases, with 13 bases between the two germline ends. Per the germline V gene, CDR1 is ENHRY and CDR2 is SYGVKD. This CDR3 has 16 residues. CDR3 protein: CAISEWITGPSYEQYF. The CDR3 bases are TGTGCCATCAGTGAGTGGATAACAGGACCCTCCTACGAGCAGTACTTC.

The J gene is TRBJ1-2, the V gene TRBV7-3; TRBD1 agrees at 7 bases. This CDR3 is built from 14 residues. The V gene end was trimmed by 5 bases and the J gene end by 3 bases; junction bases not matched to a gene: 6. Germline loops: CDR1 SGHTA, CDR2 FQGTGA. The CDR3 coding sequence is TGTGCCAGCAGCCCGACAGGGAGTCACTATGGCTACACCTTC. Amino acid sequence: CASSPTGSHYGYTF.

The chain has TRBV11-2 and TRBJ2-5; TRBD2 agrees at 7 bases. The J segment lost 2 bases and the V segment lost 2 bases, leaving 11 bases of the junction unmatched. The germline V gene encodes CDR1 SGHAT and CDR2 FQNNGV. The CDR3 covers 17 residues. DNA of the CDR3: TGTGCCAGCAGCTTATCCCTTCGGGGGACTACACAAGAGACCCAGTACTTC. It encodes CASSLSLRGTTQETQYF.

The chain employs TRBV29-1 and TRBJ2-7, with D uncertain. The CDR3 runs to 11 residues. The V end was cut by 3 bases, the J end by 2 bases, with 5 bases between. Germline V lookup: CDR1 SQVTM, CDR2 ANQGSEA. The CDR3 region is CSVEDPYEQYF. The CDR3 DNA is TGCAGCGTTGAGGACCCCTACGAGCAGTACTTC.

The rearrangement uses TRBV6-4 and TRBJ2-1; either TRBD1 or TRBD2 may fit D (6 bases each). V shed 6 bases and J shed 4 bases, with 19 bases lying between them. CDR1 MRHNA and CDR2 SNTAGT come from the germline V gene. The CDR3 runs to 16 residues. The CDR3 region is CASSPAGTSPYNEQFF. DNA of the CDR3: TGTGCCAGCAGCCCCGCGGGGACATCCCCTTACAATGAGCAGTTCTTC.

The count of this clone is one. The rearrangement uses TRBV4-1 and TRBJ1-5; D possibly corresponds to TRBD1 (5 bases). This CDR3 region has 18 residues. Trimming cost V 4 bases and J 5 bases, with 24 bases left between them. Germline V gives CDR1 MGHRA, CDR2 YSYEKL. The DNA for the CDR3 is TGCGCCAGCAGCCTGGGGGGGTCTGTGGTGGACCGTTATCAGCCCCAGCATTTT. Translated: CASSLGGSVVDRYQPQHF.

The chain joins TRBV5-1 to TRBJ2-1, with 10 bases identical to TRBD2. J lost 5 bases, V lost 6 bases, and 5 bases had no gene match. The CDR3 covers 14 residues. Looked up from germline, CDR1 is SGHRS and CDR2 is YFSETQ. The CDR3 protein is CASMHSGRDNEQFF. The CDR3 bases are TGCGCCAGCATGCACAGCGGGAGGGACAATGAGCAGTTCTTC.

The chain recombines TRBV6-5 with TRBJ2-2; no reliable D call. CDR1 and CDR2 from the germline V gene are MNHEY and SVGAGI. Between the trimmed V and J ends, which lost 8 bases and 5 bases, there was a span of 12 bases. The CDR3 runs 13 residues. CDR3 DNA: TGTGCCAGCGGTATCTCAGAGACCGGGGAGCTGTTTTTT. This sequence encodes CASGISETGELFF.

This clone has more than one count but fewer than ten. The chain's CDR3 is CSAGAYEQYF. As DNA, the CDR3 is TGCAGTGCTGGAGCCTACGAGCAGTACTTC. The rearrangement links TRBV20-1 to TRBJ2-7, with D hard to call. CDR1 DFQATT and CDR2 SNEGSKA come from the germline V gene (reference sequence). The CDR3 has 10 amino acids. Trimming cost V 5 bases and J 2 bases, with 4 bases left between them.

The chain recombines TRBV9 with TRBJ2-7; 8 positions agree with TRBD1. The CDR3 totals 15 residues. Germline CDR1 SGDLS, CDR2 YYNGEE. Unmatched junction bases numbered 6, after V lost 3 bases and J lost 1 base. CDR3 bases: TGTGCCAGCAGCGCCGGACAGGGAATATCCTACGAGCAGTACTTC. It codes for CASSAGQGISYEQYF.

This chain uses TRBV9 with TRBJ2-3; possibly TRBD1 or TRBD2 for D (5 bases each). The CDR3 covers 15 residues. V was shortened by 1 base and J by 0 bases, with 9 bases between the two germline ends. Germline loops: CDR1 SGDLS, CDR2 YYNGEE. This chain's CDR3 is CASSVPEGSTDTQYF. In DNA form, the CDR3 reads TGTGCCAGCAGCGTACCCGAGGGGAGCACAGATACGCAGTATTTT.